This T cell receptor beta chain was sequenced during a study of stem cell transplantation in POMP-related autoinflammatory disease. About the study: Hypothesis: faulty thymoproteasomes impair CD8+ T-cell selection, skewing TRB repertoires. General observations from the study: In PRAID patients, the number of distinct TRB V-J gene pairings was restricted. In patients with PRAID, every analyzed T-cell subset tended to show lower diversity and higher clonality.

Comment on this clone: The antigen remains unidentified.

This CDR3 has 17 amino acids. The junction had 18 bases not matched to a gene; V was cut back by 6 bases and J by 6 bases. Germline CDR1 is MNHEY and CDR2 is SMNVEV (reference sequence). Sequencing used immunoSEQ multiplex PCR; TCRdb keeps in-frame clones, though not all of them. Of about 26,000 clones in the sample, around 86% were seen once. The sequencing here drew on CD4+ T cells from PBMCs, taken before stem cell transplantation. The chain couples TRBV27 to TRBJ2-3; TRBD1 aligns across 7 bases. This clonotype was sampled from a human donor with POMP-related autoinflammation and immune dysregulation (PRAID). As DNA, the CDR3 is TGTGCCAGCAGGACCGCTCCGGGACAGCCGTATAGGGATACGCAGTATTTT. Amino acids: CASRTAPGQPYRDTQYF.